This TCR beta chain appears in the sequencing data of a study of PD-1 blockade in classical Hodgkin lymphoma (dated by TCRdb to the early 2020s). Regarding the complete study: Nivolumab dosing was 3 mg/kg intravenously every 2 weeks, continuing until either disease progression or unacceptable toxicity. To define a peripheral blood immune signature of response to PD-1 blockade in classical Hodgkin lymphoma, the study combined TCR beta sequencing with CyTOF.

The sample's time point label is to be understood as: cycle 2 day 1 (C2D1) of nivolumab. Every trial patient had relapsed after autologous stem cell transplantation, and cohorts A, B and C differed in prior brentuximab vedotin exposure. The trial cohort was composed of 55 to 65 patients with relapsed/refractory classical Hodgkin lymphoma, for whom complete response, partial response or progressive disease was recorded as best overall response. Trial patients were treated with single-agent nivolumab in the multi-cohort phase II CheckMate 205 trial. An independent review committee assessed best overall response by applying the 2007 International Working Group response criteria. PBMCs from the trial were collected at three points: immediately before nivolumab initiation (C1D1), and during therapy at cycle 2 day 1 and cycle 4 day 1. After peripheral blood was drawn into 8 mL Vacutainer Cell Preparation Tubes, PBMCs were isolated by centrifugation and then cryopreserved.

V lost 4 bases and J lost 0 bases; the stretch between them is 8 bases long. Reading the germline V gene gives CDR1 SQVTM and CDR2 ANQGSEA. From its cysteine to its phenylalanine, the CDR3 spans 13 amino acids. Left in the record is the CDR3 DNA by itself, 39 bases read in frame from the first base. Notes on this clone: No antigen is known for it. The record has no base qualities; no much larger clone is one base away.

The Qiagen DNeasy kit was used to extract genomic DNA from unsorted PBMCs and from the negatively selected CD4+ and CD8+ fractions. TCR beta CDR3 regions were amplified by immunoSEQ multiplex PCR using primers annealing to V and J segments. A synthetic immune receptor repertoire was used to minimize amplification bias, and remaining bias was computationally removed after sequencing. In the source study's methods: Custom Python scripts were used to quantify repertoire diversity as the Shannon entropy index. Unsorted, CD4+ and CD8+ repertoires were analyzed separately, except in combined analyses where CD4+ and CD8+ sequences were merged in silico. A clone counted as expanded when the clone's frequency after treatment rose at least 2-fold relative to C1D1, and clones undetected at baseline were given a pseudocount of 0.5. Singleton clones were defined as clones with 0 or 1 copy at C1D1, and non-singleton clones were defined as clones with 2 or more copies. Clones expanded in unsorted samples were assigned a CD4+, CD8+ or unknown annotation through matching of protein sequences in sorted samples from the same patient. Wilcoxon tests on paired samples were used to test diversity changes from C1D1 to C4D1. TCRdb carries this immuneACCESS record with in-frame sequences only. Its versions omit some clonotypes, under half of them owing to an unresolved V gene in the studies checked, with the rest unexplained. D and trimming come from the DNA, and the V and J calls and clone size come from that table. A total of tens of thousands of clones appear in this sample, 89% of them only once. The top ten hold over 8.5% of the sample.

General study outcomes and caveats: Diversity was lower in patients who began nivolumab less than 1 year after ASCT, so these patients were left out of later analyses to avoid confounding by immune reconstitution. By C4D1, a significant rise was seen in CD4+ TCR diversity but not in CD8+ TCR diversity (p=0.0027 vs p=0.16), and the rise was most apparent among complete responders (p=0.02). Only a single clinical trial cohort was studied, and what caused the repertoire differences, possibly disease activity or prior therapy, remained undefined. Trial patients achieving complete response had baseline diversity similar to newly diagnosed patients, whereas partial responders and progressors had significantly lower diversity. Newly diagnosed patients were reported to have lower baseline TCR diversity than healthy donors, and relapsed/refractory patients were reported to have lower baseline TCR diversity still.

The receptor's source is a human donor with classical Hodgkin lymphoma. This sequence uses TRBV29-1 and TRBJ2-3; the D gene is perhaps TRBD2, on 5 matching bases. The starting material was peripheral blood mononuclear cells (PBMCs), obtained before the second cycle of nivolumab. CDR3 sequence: CSVGSVSTDTQYF. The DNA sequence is TGCAGCGTTGGTAGCGTGAGCACAGATACGCAGTATTTT.